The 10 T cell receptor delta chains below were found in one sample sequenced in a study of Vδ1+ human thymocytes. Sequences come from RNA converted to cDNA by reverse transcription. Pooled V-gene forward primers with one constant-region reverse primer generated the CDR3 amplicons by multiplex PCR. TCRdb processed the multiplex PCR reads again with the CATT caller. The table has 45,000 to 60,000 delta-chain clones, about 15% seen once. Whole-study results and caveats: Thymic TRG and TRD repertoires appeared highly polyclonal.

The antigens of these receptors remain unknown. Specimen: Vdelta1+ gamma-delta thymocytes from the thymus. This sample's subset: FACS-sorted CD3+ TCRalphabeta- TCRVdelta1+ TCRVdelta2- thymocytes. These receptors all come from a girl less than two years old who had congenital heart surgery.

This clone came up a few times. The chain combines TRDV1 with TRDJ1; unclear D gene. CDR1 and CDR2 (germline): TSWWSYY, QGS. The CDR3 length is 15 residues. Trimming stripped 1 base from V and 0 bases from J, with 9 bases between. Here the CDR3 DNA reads TGTGCTCTTGGGGAACCGAATTCGTACACCGATAAACTCATCTTT. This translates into CALGEPNSYTDKLIF.

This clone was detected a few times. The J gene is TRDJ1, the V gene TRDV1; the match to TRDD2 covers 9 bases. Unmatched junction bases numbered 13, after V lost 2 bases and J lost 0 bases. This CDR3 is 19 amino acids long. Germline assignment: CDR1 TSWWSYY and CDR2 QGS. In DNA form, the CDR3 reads TGTGCTCTTGGGGAATTTGCCTTCCTACGTCTGGTGAACACCGATAAACTCATCTTT. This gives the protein CALGEFAFLRLVNTDKLIF.

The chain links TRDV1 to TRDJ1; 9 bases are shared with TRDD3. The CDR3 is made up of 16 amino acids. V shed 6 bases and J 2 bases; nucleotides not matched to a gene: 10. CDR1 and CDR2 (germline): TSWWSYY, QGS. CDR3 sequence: CALGGTGGLRTDKLIF. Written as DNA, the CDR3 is TGTGCTCTTGGAGGTACTGGGGGACTCCGGACCGATAAACTCATCTTT.

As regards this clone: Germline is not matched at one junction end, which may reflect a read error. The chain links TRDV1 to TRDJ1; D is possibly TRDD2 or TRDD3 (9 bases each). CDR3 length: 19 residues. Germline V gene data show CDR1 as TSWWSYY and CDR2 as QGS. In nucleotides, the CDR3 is TGTGCTCTTGGGGGCCAGGCCTTCCTACGGAGGGGATACGCAGGTAAACCCATCTTT. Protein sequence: CALGGQAFLRRGYAGKPIF.

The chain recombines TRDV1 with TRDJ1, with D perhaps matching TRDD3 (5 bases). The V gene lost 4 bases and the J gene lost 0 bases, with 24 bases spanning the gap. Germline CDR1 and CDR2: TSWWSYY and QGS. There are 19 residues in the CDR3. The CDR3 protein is CALGAHPGRGVPYTDKLIF. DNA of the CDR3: TGTGCTCTTGGGGCCCATCCCGGCCGTGGGGTCCCTTACACCGATAAACTCATCTTT.

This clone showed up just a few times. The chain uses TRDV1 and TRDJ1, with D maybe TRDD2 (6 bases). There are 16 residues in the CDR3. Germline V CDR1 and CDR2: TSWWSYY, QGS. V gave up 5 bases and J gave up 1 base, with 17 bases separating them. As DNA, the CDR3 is TGTGCTCTTGGGTACGCCTTCCGACTGGCCACCGATAAACTCATCTTT. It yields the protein CALGYAFRLATDKLIF.

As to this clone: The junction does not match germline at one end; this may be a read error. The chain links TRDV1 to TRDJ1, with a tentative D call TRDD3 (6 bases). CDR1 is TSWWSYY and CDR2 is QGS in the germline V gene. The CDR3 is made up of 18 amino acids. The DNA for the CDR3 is TGTGCTCTTGGGGATCCGGGCCAAACTAGGGATAGGACCGATAAACCCATCTTT. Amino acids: CALGDPGQTRDRTDKPIF.

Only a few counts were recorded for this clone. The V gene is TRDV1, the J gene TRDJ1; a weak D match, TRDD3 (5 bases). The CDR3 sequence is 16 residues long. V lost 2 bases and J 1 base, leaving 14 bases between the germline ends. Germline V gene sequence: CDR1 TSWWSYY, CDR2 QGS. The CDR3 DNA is TGTGCTCTTGGGGAATATGGGGTACGCTTCACCGATAAACTCATCTTT. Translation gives CALGEYGVRFTDKLIF.

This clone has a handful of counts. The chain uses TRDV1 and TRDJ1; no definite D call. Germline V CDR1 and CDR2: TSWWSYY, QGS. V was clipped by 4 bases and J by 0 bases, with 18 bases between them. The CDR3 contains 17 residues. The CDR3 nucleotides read TGTGCTCTTGGGGGCAACGGATTAGAGGGCTACACCGATAAACTCATCTTT. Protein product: CALGGNGLEGYTDKLIF.

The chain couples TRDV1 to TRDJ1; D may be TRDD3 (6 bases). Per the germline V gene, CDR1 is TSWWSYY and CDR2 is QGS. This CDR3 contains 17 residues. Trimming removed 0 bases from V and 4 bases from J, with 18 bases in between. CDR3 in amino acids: CALGELVSVWGFDKLIF. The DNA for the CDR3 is TGTGCTCTTGGGGAACTAGTTAGTGTGTGGGGGTTCGATAAACTCATCTTT.